The T cell receptor (beta chain) described here comes from a study of CD8+CD57+ T cells in acquired aplastic anemia. Findings and limits, study-wide: There were over 25 CD8+ CDR3 sequences that occurred in both patients and controls. Patient and control CD8+ Simpson's diversity was not significantly different.

The length of the CDR3 is 16 residues. The V end lost 2 bases, the J end lost 0 bases, and 12 bases lay between the germline ends. Germline loops: CDR1 SEHNR, CDR2 FQNEAQ (reference sequence). Genomic DNA was employed as the template in profiling TCR beta VDJ and CDR3. TCRdb reanalysed the reads using MiXCR and keeps one entry per CDR3 protein. The sample consists of 200,000 or so distinct CDR3 sequences, around three fifths of them appearing once. On this clonotype itself: Its antigen is not known.

The specimen sequenced was sorted CD4+, CD8+, or CD8+CD57+ T cells (not recorded which) from PBMCs. The sequence was obtained from a human donor with severe aplastic anemia or a healthy control (not recorded which). The chain is built from TRBV7-9 and TRBJ2-3; D might be TRBD1 (5 bases). In nucleotides, the CDR3 is TGTGCCAGCAGCTTAAGCAGGGCATCTAGCACAGATACGCAGTATTTT. This translates into CASSLSRASSTDTQYF.